This T cell receptor (beta chain) was documented in a study of blood T cell repertoires in COVID-19. The ends were cut back, 1 base at V and 6 bases at J, with 7 bases in the middle. This CDR3 has 12 amino acids. Per the germline V gene, CDR1 is SGHTA and CDR2 is FQGNSA. Sequenced by immunoSEQ multiplex PCR; TCRdb stores in-frame clones only, minus some. The data show roughly 45,000 clones, approximately 87% seen once. The sample consisted of peripheral blood. This chain connects TRBV7-2 to TRBJ2-7; maybe TRBD1 (5 bases). The receptor comes from a human donor in a cohort sampled during active COVID-19. The CDR3: CASSLVTGEQYF. The CDR3, as DNA: TGTGCCAGCAGCTTAGTAACAGGCGAGCAGTACTTC.